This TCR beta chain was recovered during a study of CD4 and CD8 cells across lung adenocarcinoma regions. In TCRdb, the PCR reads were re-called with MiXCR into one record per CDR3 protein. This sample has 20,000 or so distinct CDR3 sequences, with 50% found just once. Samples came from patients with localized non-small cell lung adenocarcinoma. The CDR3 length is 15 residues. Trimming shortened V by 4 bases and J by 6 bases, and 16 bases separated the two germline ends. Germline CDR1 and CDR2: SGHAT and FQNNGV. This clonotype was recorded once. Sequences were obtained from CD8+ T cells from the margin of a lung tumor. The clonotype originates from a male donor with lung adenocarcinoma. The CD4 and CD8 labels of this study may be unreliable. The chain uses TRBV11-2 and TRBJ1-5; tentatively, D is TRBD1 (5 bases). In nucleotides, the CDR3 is TGTGCCAGCAGCTCCCCGGGGGGTCGGGCTCAGCCCCAGCATTTT. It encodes CASSSPGGRAQPQHF.